This TCR beta chain comes out of a study of CD8+CD57+ T cells in acquired aplastic anemia. Study background: The study obtained an average of about 3.4 ug of DNA from sorted CD4+ and CD8+ cells.

Germline V gene sequence: CDR1 MNHEY, CDR2 SVGAGI. This CDR3 region has 17 residues. V was pared by 0 bases and J by 3 bases, with 7 bases of the junction left unmatched. Study outcomes and limitations: Patients had roughly 29 CD8+ CDR3 sequences in common with controls (the shared set).

This clonotype has a handful of counts. As yet, its antigen is unknown. Before being chosen for sequencing, patients had shown CD8+CD57+ cell expansion by flow cytometry. Patients had undergone no therapy by the time their blood was sampled. Genomic DNA served as template for TCR beta VDJ and CDR3 profiling. A single record per CDR3 protein comes from TCRdb applying MiXCR to the reads. The data contain 180,000 or so distinct CDR3 sequences, roughly 48% of them singletons. This chain joins TRBV6-5 and TRBJ2-2; 7 positions match TRBD1. The receptor was isolated from a human donor with aplastic anemia. Sequences were obtained from sorted CD4+, CD8+, or CD8+CD57+ T cells (not recorded which) from PBMCs. CDR3 region: CASSYSKTGYDTGELFF. The CDR3 bases are TGTGCCAGCAGTTACTCGAAGACAGGGTATGACACCGGGGAGCTGTTTTTT.